This T cell receptor beta chain stems from a study of T cell repertoires in cytomegalovirus infection. For the study at large: CMV epitopes used comprised recently identified HLA-C-restricted ones and well-studied HLA-B-restricted ones. Public TCR beta signatures were indicative of both CMV infection and a matching HLA type. Overall study results and limits: The study identified carriers of CMV plus the relevant HLA from cumulative public TCR beta family frequency. The response measured ex vivo was dominated by TCR beta clonotypes (HLA-C-restricted and CMV-specific).

About this clonotype itself: The antigen remains undetermined. One end of the junction does not line up with germline, which may come from a read error.

TCRdb re-derived calls from the reads in MiXCR, one entry per CDR3 protein. In the table there are hundreds of thousands of distinct CDR3 sequences, 25% to 30% of which are singletons. Germline CDR1 is SGHTA and CDR2 is FQGNSA. This CDR3 comprises 16 residues. The V call is TRBV7-2, the J call TRBJ2-3; 15 bases are shared with TRBD2. This specimen consisted of cultured PBMCs, obtained from culture after CMV antigen stimulation. The sequence derives from a human donor in good health (CMV status not recorded). Some clones in this sample may be carry-over from other donors' samples. CDR3 coding DNA: TGTGCCAGCAGCTCGGGACTAGCGGGAGGAACAGATACGAAGTATTTT. It specifies CASSSGLAGGTDTKYF.